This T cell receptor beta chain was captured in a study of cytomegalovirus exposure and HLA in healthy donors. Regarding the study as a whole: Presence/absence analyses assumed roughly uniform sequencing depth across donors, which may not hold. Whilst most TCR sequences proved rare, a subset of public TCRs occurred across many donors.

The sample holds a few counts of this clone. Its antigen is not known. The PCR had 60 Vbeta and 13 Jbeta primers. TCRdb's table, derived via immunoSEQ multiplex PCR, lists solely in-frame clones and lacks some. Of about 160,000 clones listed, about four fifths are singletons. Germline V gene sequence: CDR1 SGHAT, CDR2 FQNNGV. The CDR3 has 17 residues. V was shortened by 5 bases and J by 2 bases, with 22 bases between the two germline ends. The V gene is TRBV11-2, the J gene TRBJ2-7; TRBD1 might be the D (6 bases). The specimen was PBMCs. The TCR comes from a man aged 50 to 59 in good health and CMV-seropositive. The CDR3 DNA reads TGTGCCAGCAGCGTACCCGTCGACCGGAAGGGGGCCTACGAGCAGTACTTC. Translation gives CASSVPVDRKGAYEQYF.